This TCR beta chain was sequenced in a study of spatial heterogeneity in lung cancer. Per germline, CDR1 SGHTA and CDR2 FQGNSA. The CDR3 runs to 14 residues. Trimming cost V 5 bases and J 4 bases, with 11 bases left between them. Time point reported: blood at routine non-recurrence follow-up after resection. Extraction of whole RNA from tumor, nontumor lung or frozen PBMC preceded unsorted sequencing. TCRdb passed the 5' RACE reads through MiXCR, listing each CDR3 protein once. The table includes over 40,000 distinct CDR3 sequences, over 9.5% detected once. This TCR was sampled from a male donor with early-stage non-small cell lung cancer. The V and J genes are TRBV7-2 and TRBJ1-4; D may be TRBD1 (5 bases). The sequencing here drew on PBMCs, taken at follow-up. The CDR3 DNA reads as TGTGCCAGCAGCCTGGGGGGACTTAATGAAAAACTGTTTTTT. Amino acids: CASSLGGLNEKLFF.